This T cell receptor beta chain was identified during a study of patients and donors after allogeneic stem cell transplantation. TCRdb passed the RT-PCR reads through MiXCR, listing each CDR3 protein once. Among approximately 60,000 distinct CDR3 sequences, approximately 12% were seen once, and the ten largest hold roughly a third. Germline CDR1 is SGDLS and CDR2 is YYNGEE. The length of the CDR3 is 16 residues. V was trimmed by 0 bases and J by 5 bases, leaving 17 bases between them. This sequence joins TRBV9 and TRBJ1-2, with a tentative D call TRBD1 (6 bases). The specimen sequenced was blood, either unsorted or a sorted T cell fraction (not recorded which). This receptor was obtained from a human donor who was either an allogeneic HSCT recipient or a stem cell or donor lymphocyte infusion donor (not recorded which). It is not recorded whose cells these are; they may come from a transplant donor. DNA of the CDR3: TGTGCCAGCAGCGTAGGAATCCAGGGGTCCTCTTATGGCTACACCTTC. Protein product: CASSVGIQGSSYGYTF.